This T cell receptor beta chain was recorded in a study of cytomegalovirus exposure and HLA in healthy donors. Study background: The study's early data release held tens of millions of unique TCRs from HLA-typed donors. Among the 300 to 500 genotyped donors, 81% were placed in the Caucasian-associated ancestry cluster.

The count of this clone is one. Germline lookup yields CDR1 SGHRS and CDR2 YFSETQ. The ends lost 0 bases at V and 3 bases at J; junction bases unmatched: 4. The CDR3 covers 15 residues. Use of 60 Vbeta and 13 Jbeta primers characterized the PCR. Data came from immunoSEQ multiplex PCR; TCRdb stores just in-frame clones and leaves some out. The table has about 110,000 clones, 75% seen once. The rearrangement links TRBV5-1 to TRBJ1-2; 8 nucleotides line up with TRBD1. Sequenced sample: PBMCs. The origin of this receptor is a man in his forties or fifties in good health and CMV-seronegative. CDR3 residues: CASSLGQGFYYGYTF. The CDR3 DNA reads TGCGCCAGCAGCTTGGGACAGGGGTTCTACTATGGCTACACCTTC.